The entry below gives a single T cell receptor (beta chain) sequence along with its context. The sample comes from a study of T cell responses to AZD1222 COVID-19 vaccine. Sequencing used immunoSEQ multiplex PCR; TCRdb keeps in-frame clones, though not all of them. The profile shows 84,000 or so clones, around 91% of them singletons. Germline V gene lookup returns CDR1 SQVTM and CDR2 ANQGSEA. CDR3 length equals 11 residues. Trimming removed 3 bases at V and 2 bases at J, with 4 bases between. The chain employs TRBV29-1 and TRBJ1-2; D not certain. Sample: peripheral blood, taken on day 0 of AZD1222 vaccination. The clonotype comes from an adult in good health. The CDR3 loop reads CSVELNYGYTF. CDR3 sequence (DNA): TGCAGCGTTGAGCTGAACTATGGCTACACCTTC.